The next 9 T cell receptor beta chains were all read from a single sample in a study of cytomegalovirus exposure and HLA in healthy donors. PCR was performed using 60 Vbeta and 13 Jbeta primers. Method: immunoSEQ multiplex PCR; TCRdb's copy keeps in-frame clones and lacks some. This sample has 250,000 to 350,000 clones, with 80% to 90% found just once. What was sequenced was PBMCs. These TCRs come from a man between 40 and 49 years old in good health and CMV-seropositive.

The J gene is TRBJ2-7, the V gene TRBV27; 7 bases align to TRBD1. Losses at the gene ends were 0 bases for V and 4 bases for J; bases not matched to a gene: 9. Germline V gene data show CDR1 as MNHEY and CDR2 as SMNVEV (reference sequence). The CDR3 runs to 16 residues. CDR3 amino acids: CASSLSLGTVRYEQYF. CDR3 nucleotides: TGTGCCAGCAGTTTATCGCTCGGGACAGTGCGTTACGAGCAGTACTTC.

The J gene is TRBJ2-7, the V gene TRBV28; 9 bases are shared with TRBD1. Trimming took 6 bases from V and 4 from J; bases not matched to a gene: 7. The CDR3 extends over 14 amino acids. Germline V CDR1 and CDR2: MDHEN, SYDVKM. CDR3 amino acids: CASRRTGEFYEQYF. The CDR3 nucleotides read TGTGCCAGCAGACGGACAGGGGAGTTTTACGAGCAGTACTTC.

This chain joins TRBV6-5 and TRBJ2-2, with D perhaps matching TRBD2 (5 bases). The V end lost 2 bases, the J end lost 7 bases, and 11 bases lay between the germline ends. Germline V gene sequence: CDR1 MNHEY, CDR2 SVGAGI. The CDR3 sequence is 14 residues long. As DNA, the CDR3 is TGTGCCAGCAGTTACAGGGCGACTATCGGGGAGCTGTTTTTT. It is translated as CASSYRATIGELFF.

V and J are TRBV9 and TRBJ2-1; unclear D gene. There are 14 residues in the CDR3. V dropped 0 bases and J dropped 2 bases, with 6 bases sitting between them. Germline CDR1 SGDLS, CDR2 YYNGEE. In nucleotides, the CDR3 is TGTGCCAGCAGCGTAGGCGGTGCCTACAATGAGCAGTTCTTC. Translated: CASSVGGAYNEQFF.

The gene calls are TRBV5-8 and TRBJ2-7; 8 nucleotides agree with TRBD2. Trimming removed 0 bases from V and 2 bases from J; junction bases left unmatched: 4. The CDR3 covers 15 residues. Germline CDR1 is SGHTS and CDR2 is YDEGEE. DNA for the CDR3: TGTGCCAGCAGCTTGGTGACTAGCGTTACCTACGAGCAGTACTTC. Translation gives CASSLVTSVTYEQYF.

A note on this clone: An end of the junction does not agree with germline; a read error may underlie this. The chain combines TRBV7-7 with TRBJ2-5; 7 bases match TRBD1. CDR3 size: 14 residues. Germline V gives CDR1 SSHAT, CDR2 FNYEAQ (reference sequence). The CDR3 loop reads CASSFTGAEETQYF. The CDR3 DNA reads as TGTGCTAGCAGCTTTACAGGGGCTGAGGAGACCCAGTACTTC.

The chain employs TRBV27 and TRBJ2-7, with 8 bases fitting TRBD2. This CDR3 has 15 residues. Looked up from germline, CDR1 is MNHEY and CDR2 is SMNVEV (reference sequence). J was trimmed by 1 base and V by 5 bases; bases with no gene match: 7. This CDR3 reads CASSLRLAHSYEQYF. The CDR3 DNA sequence: TGTGCCAGCAGTCTTCGACTAGCGCATTCCTACGAGCAGTACTTC.

The V and J genes are TRBV5-1 and TRBJ2-5, with D possibly matching TRBD1 (6 bases). The CDR3 spans 13 residues. The germline V and J ends were trimmed by 5 bases and 3 bases, with 11 bases remaining between them. Germline V gene lookup returns CDR1 SGHRS and CDR2 YFSETQ. The CDR3 region has the DNA TGCGCCAGCAGGTACTCAGGGGAAGAGACCCAGTACTTC. Translation: CASRYSGEETQYF.

The rearrangement joins TRBV7-9 to TRBJ1-1; 10 bases fit TRBD1. Trimming at V came to 3 bases and at J to 0 bases, leaving 1 base not matched to a gene. The CDR3 is 15 residues long. Germline V gene lookup returns CDR1 SEHNR and CDR2 FQNEAQ (reference sequence). For the CDR3, the DNA is TGTGCCAGCAGCTTTGGACAGGGGGTGAACACTGAAGCTTTCTTT. Translation: CASSFGQGVNTEAFF.